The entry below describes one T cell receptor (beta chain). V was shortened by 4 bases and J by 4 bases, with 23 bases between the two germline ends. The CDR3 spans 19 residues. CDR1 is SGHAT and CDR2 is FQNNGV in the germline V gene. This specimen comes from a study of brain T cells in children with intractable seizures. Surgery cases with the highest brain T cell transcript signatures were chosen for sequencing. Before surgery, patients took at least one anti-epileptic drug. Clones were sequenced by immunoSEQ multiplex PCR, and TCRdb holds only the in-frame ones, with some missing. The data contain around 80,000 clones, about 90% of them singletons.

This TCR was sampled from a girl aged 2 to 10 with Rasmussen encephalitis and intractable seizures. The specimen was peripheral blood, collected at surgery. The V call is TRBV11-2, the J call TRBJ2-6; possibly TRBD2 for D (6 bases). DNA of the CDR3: TGTGCCAGCAGCTCGTTGCGGGTGGACCCCCGGGGGGGGGCCAACGTCCTGACTTTC. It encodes CASSSLRVDPRGGANVLTF.